A selection of T cell receptor beta chains follows, all from one sample in a study of blood T cell repertoires in COVID-19. Method: immunoSEQ multiplex PCR; TCRdb's copy keeps in-frame clones and lacks some. This sample has 120,000 or so clones, with around nine tenths found just once. The sequencing sample was made of peripheral blood. The source of these receptors is a woman aged 45-65 years with acute or convalescent COVID-19. The CDR3 runs from the conserved cysteine through the conserved F or W. D genes are given only for firm matches. Where a row states a size, it is once, few, many or the class of an expanded clone; other rows omit it.

v_call: TRBV6-2/TRBV6-3; d_call: TRBD2; j_call: TRBJ2-2; clone_size: -; cdr3_nt: TGTGCCAGCAGCCGACGGACTAGCGGGGGGACCGGGGAGCTGTTTTTT; cdr3_aa: CASSRRTSGGTGELFF
v_call: TRBV19; d_call: -; j_call: TRBJ2-3; clone_size: -; cdr3_nt: TGTGCCAGTAGTATGGGACTCGCGGGGGACACACATACGCAGTATTTT; cdr3_aa: CASSMGLAGDTHTQYF
v_call: TRBV7-2; d_call: -; j_call: TRBJ2-1; clone_size: -; cdr3_nt: TGTGCCAGCAGCTTAGCGGGGCTATCTTGGTTCTTC; cdr3_aa: CASSLAGLSWFF
v_call: TRBV19; d_call: TRBD2; j_call: TRBJ2-7; clone_size: -; cdr3_nt: TGTGCCAGCCTAGCGGGATTAGCTTTTCCTTACGAGCAGTACTTC; cdr3_aa: CASLAGLAFPYEQYF
v_call: TRBV9; d_call: TRBD1; j_call: TRBJ1-2; clone_size: -; cdr3_nt: TGTGCCAGCAGCGTATCGGAACGACAGGGTGTTAACCATGGCTACACCTTC; cdr3_aa: CASSVSERQGVNHGYTF
v_call: TRBV18; d_call: -; j_call: TRBJ2-5; clone_size: -; cdr3_nt: TGTGCCAGCTCACCGAACGGACAGCCACAAGAGACCCAGTACTTC; cdr3_aa: CASSPNGQPQETQYF
v_call: TRBV6-5; d_call: -; j_call: TRBJ1-3; clone_size: -; cdr3_nt: TGTGCCAGCGGACTGGGGGCGAGCTCTGGAAACACCATATATTTT; cdr3_aa: CASGLGASSGNTIYF
v_call: TRBV5-1; d_call: -; j_call: TRBJ2-7; clone_size: -; cdr3_nt: TGCGCCAGCAGCCCTGAGAAAGCGTGGGCCTACGAGCAGTACTTC; cdr3_aa: CASSPEKAWAYEQYF
v_call: TRBV4-1; d_call: -; j_call: TRBJ1-2; clone_size: once; cdr3_nt: TGCGCCAGCAGCGCCTCCCAGGGATCAAACTATGGCTACACCTTC; cdr3_aa: CASSASQGSNYGYTF
v_call: TRBV27; d_call: -; j_call: TRBJ1-1; clone_size: -; cdr3_nt: TGTGCCAGCAGTTCGAGAGAATTCACTGAAGCTTTCTTT; cdr3_aa: CASSSREFTEAFF
v_call: TRBV7-7; d_call: TRBD2; j_call: TRBJ2-7; clone_size: -; cdr3_nt: TGTGCCAGCAGCTTAGGTAGCGGGAGTTCCTACGAGCAGTACTTC; cdr3_aa: CASSLGSGSSYEQYF
v_call: TRBV25-1; d_call: TRBD1; j_call: TRBJ2-7; clone_size: -; cdr3_nt: TGTGCCAGCAGTGAATGGGACAGGGGGGTCATAGGGAGCTTC; cdr3_aa: CASSEWDRGVIGSF
v_call: TRBV11-2; d_call: TRBD1; j_call: TRBJ1-1; clone_size: -; cdr3_nt: TGTGCCAGCAGCTTAGAGGGACAGGGTAGTAGAGCTTTCTTT; cdr3_aa: CASSLEGQGSRAFF
v_call: TRBV12-5; d_call: TRBD1; j_call: TRBJ1-1; clone_size: -; cdr3_nt: TGTGCTAGTGGTTTCCCCCCCGAGGGGGCGCGGGGGAACACTGAAGCTTTCTTT; cdr3_aa: CASGFPPEGARGNTEAFF
v_call: TRBV19; d_call: -; j_call: TRBJ2-7; clone_size: -; cdr3_nt: TGTGCCAGTAGTGATAGGTGGCTAGACGAGCAGTACTTC; cdr3_aa: CASSDRWLDEQYF
v_call: TRBV11-2; d_call: TRBD2; j_call: TRBJ2-7; clone_size: -; cdr3_nt: TGTGCCAGCAGCTTCGGAGCGGGGGGTTACTACGAGCAGTACTTC; cdr3_aa: CASSFGAGGYYEQYF
v_call: TRBV7-9; d_call: -; j_call: TRBJ2-3; clone_size: -; cdr3_nt: TGTGCCAGCAGCTTCGACCGGGACATGGACACAGATACGCAGTATTTT; cdr3_aa: CASSFDRDMDTDTQYF
v_call: TRBV18; d_call: TRBD1; j_call: TRBJ1-4; clone_size: -; cdr3_nt: TGTGCCAGCTCACCGGGACAGGGGCTTAATGAAAAACTGTTTTTT; cdr3_aa: CASSPGQGLNEKLFF
v_call: TRBV6-1; d_call: TRBD1; j_call: TRBJ1-1; clone_size: -; cdr3_nt: TGTGCCAGCAGTGAAGCGCAGGGGGCGTACGCTGAAGCTTTCTTT; cdr3_aa: CASSEAQGAYAEAFF
v_call: TRBV11-3; d_call: TRBD1; j_call: TRBJ2-5; clone_size: -; cdr3_nt: TGTGCCAGCAGCTTAGATGGAACAGGGGCGGAAGAGACCCAGTACTTC; cdr3_aa: CASSLDGTGAEETQYF
v_call: TRBV4-2; d_call: -; j_call: TRBJ1-4; clone_size: -; cdr3_nt: TGTGCCAGCAGCCAAGAAAATGCTGCCGGGAATGAAAAACTGTTTTTT; cdr3_aa: CASSQENAAGNEKLFF
v_call: TRBV18; d_call: -; j_call: TRBJ1-2; clone_size: -; cdr3_nt: TGTGCCAGCTCACCGGGGACATCCGGCTACTATGGCTACACCTTC; cdr3_aa: CASSPGTSGYYGYTF
v_call: TRBV7-2; d_call: TRBD2; j_call: TRBJ2-5; clone_size: -; cdr3_nt: TGTGCCAGCAGTGTCCCCCCGGGAGCGGGGGAGACCCAGTACTTC; cdr3_aa: CASSVPPGAGETQYF
v_call: TRBV3-1/TRBV3-2; d_call: TRBD1; j_call: TRBJ2-2; clone_size: once; cdr3_nt: TGTGCCAGCAGCCAAGTAGGGCAGGGGGCGACCGGGGAGCTGTTTTTT; cdr3_aa: CASSQVGQGATGELFF
v_call: TRBV24-1; d_call: -; j_call: TRBJ1-3; clone_size: -; cdr3_nt: TGTGCCACCAGTGAGCCACAGTACGACACCATATATTTT; cdr3_aa: CATSEPQYDTIYF
v_call: TRBV7-9; d_call: -; j_call: TRBJ2-3; clone_size: -; cdr3_nt: TGTGCCAGCAGCCAAAGGAGGGAGAGAGATACGCAGTATTTT; cdr3_aa: CASSQRRERDTQYF
v_call: TRBV5-1; d_call: -; j_call: TRBJ1-1; clone_size: -; cdr3_nt: TGCGCCAGCAGCTTGGACGCCAGGGTTGACACTGAAGCTTTCTTT; cdr3_aa: CASSLDARVDTEAFF
v_call: TRBV10-3; d_call: TRBD1; j_call: TRBJ1-1; clone_size: few; cdr3_nt: TGTGCCATCAGTGATAGGGACAGACGACCCTTGAACACTGAAGCTTTCTTT; cdr3_aa: CAISDRDRRPLNTEAFF
v_call: TRBV6-5; d_call: TRBD2; j_call: TRBJ2-1; clone_size: -; cdr3_nt: TGTGCCAGCACCTCCGCCAGCGGGGGGGACCATGAGCAGTTCTTC; cdr3_aa: CASTSASGGDHEQFF
v_call: TRBV7-3; d_call: TRBD1; j_call: TRBJ2-1; clone_size: few; cdr3_nt: TGTGCCAGCAGTACGGACAGGGAGGCCTACAATGAGCAGTTCTTC; cdr3_aa: CASSTDREAYNEQFF
v_call: TRBV11-2; d_call: TRBD1; j_call: TRBJ1-2; clone_size: -; cdr3_nt: TGTGCCAGCAGCCCCGGGACAGATTATGGCTACACCTTC; cdr3_aa: CASSPGTDYGYTF
v_call: TRBV6-4; d_call: TRBD2; j_call: TRBJ2-3; clone_size: -; cdr3_nt: TGTGCCAGCAGTGAAGCGGGGGGCACAGATACGCAGTATTTT; cdr3_aa: CASSEAGGTDTQYF
v_call: TRBV28; d_call: -; j_call: TRBJ1-1; clone_size: -; cdr3_nt: TGTGCCAGCAGTTTGCGGACTTCTGAAGCTTTCTTT; cdr3_aa: CASSLRTSEAFF
v_call: TRBV18; d_call: TRBD1; j_call: TRBJ1-1; clone_size: -; cdr3_nt: TGTGCCAGCACGGGGACAGCAAGTGAAGCTTTCTTT; cdr3_aa: CASTGTASEAFF
v_call: TRBV7-2; d_call: -; j_call: TRBJ2-7; clone_size: -; cdr3_nt: TGTGCCAGCAGCTTCAACCTGGGCCAGGGGAACGAGCAGTACTTC; cdr3_aa: CASSFNLGQGNEQYF
v_call: TRBV21-1; d_call: -; j_call: TRBJ1-1; clone_size: -; cdr3_nt: TGTGCCAGGACAGGGGAAAATAACACTGAAGCTTTCTTT; cdr3_aa: CARTGENNTEAFF
v_call: TRBV27; d_call: TRBD1; j_call: TRBJ1-5; clone_size: -; cdr3_nt: TGTGCCAGCAGTCCCCGGACAGGCGACATTGGGGGCAATCAGCCCCAGCATTTT; cdr3_aa: CASSPRTGDIGGNQPQHF
v_call: TRBV21-1; d_call: -; j_call: TRBJ2-5; clone_size: once; cdr3_nt: TGTGCCAGCAGCAAATCCGGGGAGACCCAGTACTTC; cdr3_aa: CASSKSGETQYF
v_call: TRBV7-7; d_call: -; j_call: TRBJ2-2; clone_size: -; cdr3_nt: TGTGCCAGCAGCTTACGGGAGTCGGGGGAGCTGTTTTTT; cdr3_aa: CASSLRESGELFF
v_call: TRBV3-1/TRBV3-2; d_call: -; j_call: TRBJ2-7; clone_size: -; cdr3_nt: TGTGCCAGCAGCCAAAGTGCGGGATCCCCCTACGAGCAGTACTTC; cdr3_aa: CASSQSAGSPYEQYF
v_call: TRBV2; d_call: TRBD1; j_call: TRBJ1-2; clone_size: -; cdr3_nt: TGTGCCAGCAGTGCGACAGGGGGCTTCGACTATGGCTACACCTTC; cdr3_aa: CASSATGGFDYGYTF
v_call: TRBV5-1; d_call: -; j_call: TRBJ1-3; clone_size: -; cdr3_nt: TGCGCCAGCAGCTGGGGGGGAGGTGGAAACACCATATATTTT; cdr3_aa: CASSWGGGGNTIYF
v_call: TRBV6-2/TRBV6-3; d_call: TRBD1; j_call: TRBJ1-4; clone_size: few; cdr3_nt: TGTGCCAGCAGTTACGGGGACAGACCAGGAAAACTGTTTTTT; cdr3_aa: CASSYGDRPGKLFF
v_call: TRBV9; d_call: TRBD1; j_call: TRBJ2-5; clone_size: -; cdr3_nt: TGTGCCAGCAGCCCCTGGACAGGGCAAGAGACCCAGTACTTC; cdr3_aa: CASSPWTGQETQYF
v_call: TRBV21-1; d_call: -; j_call: TRBJ2-3; clone_size: -; cdr3_nt: TGTGCCAGCAGCCAAGCGGGGGGGCTAAATACGCAGTATTTT; cdr3_aa: CASSQAGGLNTQYF
v_call: TRBV7-2; d_call: -; j_call: TRBJ2-5; clone_size: -; cdr3_nt: TGTGCCAGCAGCCCGCGGCGGGGATCCGGAGAGACCCAGTACTTC; cdr3_aa: CASSPRRGSGETQYF
v_call: TRBV6-2/TRBV6-3; d_call: -; j_call: TRBJ1-2; clone_size: -; cdr3_nt: TGTGCCAGCAGTAACCGGGACTCGTCGAACTATGGCTACACCTTC; cdr3_aa: CASSNRDSSNYGYTF
v_call: TRBV4-3; d_call: TRBD2; j_call: TRBJ2-7; clone_size: -; cdr3_nt: TGCGCCAGCAGCCAAACCGGGACTAGCGGCTCCTACGAGCAGTACTTC; cdr3_aa: CASSQTGTSGSYEQYF
v_call: TRBV4-1; d_call: TRBD1; j_call: TRBJ2-2; clone_size: -; cdr3_nt: TGCGCCAGCAGCCAAGGTTGGACAGGGGTATCCGGGGAGCTGTTTTTT; cdr3_aa: CASSQGWTGVSGELFF
v_call: TRBV19; d_call: -; j_call: TRBJ1-2; clone_size: -; cdr3_nt: TGTGCCAGTCAAGACAGAAACTATGGCTACACCTTC; cdr3_aa: CASQDRNYGYTF
v_call: TRBV19; d_call: TRBD2; j_call: TRBJ2-1; clone_size: -; cdr3_nt: TGTGCCAGTAGTGATACAGCCGGGACTAGCGGGAGGAAAGATGAGCAGTTCTTC; cdr3_aa: CASSDTAGTSGRKDEQFF
v_call: TRBV4-2; d_call: TRBD2; j_call: TRBJ2-2; clone_size: -; cdr3_nt: TGTGCCAGCAGCCAAGATCAGCGGAGACTAGCGGGGGAGAACACCGGGGAGCTGTTTTTT; cdr3_aa: CASSQDQRRLAGENTGELFF
v_call: TRBV7-8; d_call: TRBD1; j_call: TRBJ1-2; clone_size: -; cdr3_nt: TGTGCCAGCAGCGTGGGACAGGGCTCTGGCTACACCTTC; cdr3_aa: CASSVGQGSGYTF
v_call: TRBV9; d_call: -; j_call: TRBJ1-3; clone_size: -; cdr3_nt: TGTGCCAGCAGCGTAGCTCCTTACTCTGGAAACACCATATATTTT; cdr3_aa: CASSVAPYSGNTIYF
v_call: TRBV9; d_call: TRBD2; j_call: TRBJ2-3; clone_size: -; cdr3_nt: TGTGCCAGCAGCGCCCCCAAGGTCCGGGGGGGCCGAGTTAGCCTCACAGATACGCAGTATTTT; cdr3_aa: CASSAPKVRGGRVSLTDTQYF